These 21 T cell receptor beta chains originate from one sample sequenced in a study of T cell responses to AZD1222 COVID-19 vaccine. The table came from immunoSEQ multiplex PCR; TCRdb's copy has only in-frame clones and leaves some out. The data hold some 150,000 clones, with roughly nine tenths observed a single time. The source material was peripheral blood, sampled on day 0 of AZD1222 vaccination. The receptors were gathered from an adult in good health.

Turning to this clone: The same CDR3 arises from other DNA sequences in this sample as well. The rearrangement uses TRBV15 and TRBJ1-6; D gene ambiguous. CDR1 and CDR2 from the germline V gene are LNHNV and YYDKDF (reference sequence). Trimming removed 0 bases at V and 10 bases at J, with 7 bases between. CDR3 length equals 13 residues. DNA for the CDR3: TGTGCCACCAGCAGAGACAGTGGATCACCCCTCCACTTT. Translated: CATSRDSGSPLHF. Full variable domain (remainder filled in from reference TRBV15 and TRBJ1-6): DAMVIQNPRYQVTQFGKPVTLSCSQTLNHNVMYWYQQKSSQAPKLLFHYYDKDFNNEADTPDNFQSRRPNTSFCFLDIRSPGLGDTAMYLCATSRDSGSPLHFGNGTRLTVT.

The chain joins TRBV5-1 to TRBJ1-1, with D maybe TRBD1 (6 bases). The CDR3 has 16 residues. Trimming shortened V by 3 bases and J by 3 bases, and 18 bases separated the two germline ends. CDR1 is SGHRS, CDR2 YFSETQ, per germline. The CDR3 reads CASSSSPLQGHTEAFF. CDR3 coding DNA: TGCGCCAGCAGCTCTAGTCCCTTACAGGGCCACACTGAAGCTTTCTTT.

This clone has a single count. Mismatch with germline at one junction end may stem from a read error. The chain carries TRBV10-3 and TRBJ1-6; a possible D gene is TRBD1 (6 bases). The CDR3 is 13 amino acids. Germline CDR1 ENHRY, CDR2 SYGVKD. CDR3 bases: TGTGCCATCGCTAACAGGGATAACTCACCCCTCCACTTT. Its translation: CAIANRDNSPLHF.

The V gene is TRBV28, the J gene TRBJ2-1; TRBD2 aligns across 11 bases. There are 18 residues in the CDR3. CDR1 MDHEN and CDR2 SYDVKM come from the germline V gene. Trimming cost V 5 bases and J 4 bases; bases outside gene matches: 13. The CDR3 region is CASSLLAGGTGPYNEQFF. The CDR3 nucleotides are TGTGCCAGCAGTCTGCTAGCGGGGGGTACTGGGCCATACAATGAGCAGTTCTTC.

This sequence joins TRBV19 and TRBJ2-2; 7 bases are a match to TRBD2. CDR3 size: 15 residues. The trim removed 6 bases at V and 7 bases at J, leaving 11 bases unmatched. The germline gives CDR1 LNHDA, CDR2 SQIVND (reference sequence). The CDR3 bases are TGTGCCAGTAGGGGCGGGAGACCCCGACTCGGGGAGCTGTTTTTT. Protein sequence: CASRGGRPRLGELFF.

This chain links TRBV7-2 with TRBJ2-1; 14 bases align to TRBD2. In germline, CDR1 is SGHTA, CDR2 FQGNSA. Trimming removed 2 bases from V and 8 bases from J; junction bases left unmatched: 8. The CDR3 is made up of 17 amino acids. The CDR3 sequence: CASSLPGLAGAGHEQFF. In nucleotides, the CDR3 is TGTGCCAGCAGCTTACCGGGACTAGCGGGGGCTGGGCATGAGCAGTTCTTC.

In this sample, this clone turned up once. The rearrangement joins TRBV19 to TRBJ1-2; TRBD1 matches 8 bases. Looked up from germline, CDR1 is LNHDA and CDR2 is SQIVND (reference sequence). Trimming took 10 bases from V and 2 from J; bases not matched to a gene: 12. This CDR3 has 15 residues. This CDR3 is CATRSTGDYNYGYTF. The CDR3 region has the DNA TGTGCCACTCGGTCGACAGGGGATTACAACTATGGCTACACCTTC.

The J gene is TRBJ2-2, the V gene TRBV9; the D gene is possibly TRBD1 (5 bases). Germline CDR1 reads SGDLS; CDR2 reads YYNGEE. There are 14 residues in the CDR3. V was pared by 7 bases and J by 5 bases, with 15 bases between. The CDR3 DNA reads as TGTGCCAGCGGTCGGGCAGGGAAGACCGGGGAGCTGTTTTTT. Amino acids: CASGRAGKTGELFF.

The chain carries TRBV6-1 and TRBJ1-2, with a tentative D call TRBD1 (6 bases). Germline assignment: CDR1 MNHNS and CDR2 SASEGT. V lost 5 bases and J lost 7, with 14 bases in between. The CDR3 spans 13 residues. The CDR3 protein is CASSPTGRGGYTF. In DNA, the CDR3 is TGTGCCAGCAGTCCCACAGGGAGGGGTGGCTACACCTTC.

The chain employs TRBV5-1 and TRBJ1-1; unclear D gene. V was cut by 0 bases and J by 1 base, with 7 bases left in between. This CDR3 contains 14 residues. Germline V gives CDR1 SGHRS, CDR2 YFSETQ. The CDR3 sequence: CASSLARQNTEAFF. The CDR3 bases are TGCGCCAGCAGCTTGGCCCGGCAGAACACTGAAGCTTTCTTT. The full variable domain, completed using reference TRBV5-1 and TRBJ1-1, is KAGVTQTPRYLIKTRGQQVTLSCSPISGHRSVSWYQQTPGQGLQFLFEYFSETQRNKGNFPGRFSGRQFSNSRSEMNVSTLELGDSALYLCASSLARQNTEAFFGQGTRLTVV.

V is TRBV6-5 and J is TRBJ2-5; 7 positions match TRBD2. After removal of 6 bases from V and 3 bases from J, the junction contained 10 bases not matched to a gene. Germline V gene lookup returns CDR1 MNHEY and CDR2 SVGAGI. The CDR3 is made up of 15 amino acids. The CDR3 DNA is TGTGCCAGCAGAAACGGAGGACTAGGGGAAGAGACCCAGTACTTC. Encoded protein: CASRNGGLGEETQYF.

This clone has only one observation. CDR3: CASERDSGTDTQYF. Here the CDR3 DNA reads TGTGCCAGCGAAAGGGACAGTGGGACAGATACGCAGTATTTT. This chain connects TRBV6-5 to TRBJ2-3; 7 bases align to TRBD1. Germline V lookup: CDR1 MNHEY, CDR2 SVGAGI. The CDR3 covers 14 residues. The junction had 8 bases not matched to a gene; V was cut back by 8 bases and J by 3 bases.

The rearrangement links TRBV7-9 to TRBJ2-2; D gene unclear. Trimming removed 6 bases from V and 0 bases from J, with 11 bases in between. Germline values: CDR1 SEHNR, CDR2 FQNEAQ (reference sequence). This CDR3 is 15 amino acids long. Here the CDR3 DNA reads TGTGCCAGCAGAAAGGGTAACGCGAACACCGGGGAGCTGTTTTTT. This translates into CASRKGNANTGELFF.

V usage is TRBV14 and J usage is TRBJ1-1; D possibly corresponds to TRBD1 (6 bases). Per the germline V gene, CDR1 is SGHDN and CDR2 is FVKESK. CDR3 length: 16 residues. V lost 4 bases and J lost 0, with 15 bases in between. The CDR3 is CASSPLGGGLNTEAFF. CDR3 sequence (DNA): TGTGCCAGCAGCCCGCTGGGAGGGGGACTGAACACTGAAGCTTTCTTT.

This chain connects TRBV5-1 to TRBJ2-1; 8 nucleotides match TRBD2. Germline V gene lookup returns CDR1 SGHRS and CDR2 YFSETQ. The CDR3 is made up of 15 amino acids. The V gene end was trimmed by 7 bases and the J gene end by 4 bases; junction bases not matched to a gene: 10. The CDR3 loop is CASQQLGGGYNEQFF. The CDR3 DNA sequence: TGCGCCAGCCAGCAGTTGGGCGGGGGGTACAATGAGCAGTTCTTC.

The chain carries TRBV5-1 and TRBJ1-2; the match to TRBD1 covers 9 bases. Germline CDR1 is SGHRS and CDR2 is YFSETQ. V lost 4 bases to trimming and J lost 8 bases; unmatched junction nucleotides: 9. The CDR3 is made up of 14 amino acids. The CDR3 protein is CASSPDRGTWGYTF. In DNA form, the CDR3 reads TGCGCCAGCAGCCCGGACAGGGGTACTTGGGGCTACACCTTC.

The chain joins TRBV27 to TRBJ2-1; D perhaps matches TRBD2 (6 bases). Germline assignment: CDR1 MNHEY and CDR2 SMNVEV (reference sequence). The length of the CDR3 is 16 residues. Between the trimmed V and J ends, which lost 6 bases and 0 bases, there was a span of 15 bases. The CDR3 loop reads CASRPLAAGSYNEQFF. CDR3 DNA sequence: TGTGCCAGCAGGCCCTTAGCAGCGGGCTCCTACAATGAGCAGTTCTTC.

The chain has TRBV7-9 and TRBJ2-7; 7 bases agree with TRBD1. This CDR3 has 14 residues. Unmatched junction bases numbered 4, after V lost 5 bases and J lost 0 bases. Germline-derived CDR1 and CDR2 are SEHNR and FQNEAQ (reference sequence). The DNA for the CDR3 is TGTGCCAGCAGCGGGGACAGTAGCTCCTACGAGCAGTACTTC. This translates into CASSGDSSSYEQYF. The variable domain in full, completed from reference TRBV7-9 and TRBJ2-7, reads DTGVSQNPRHKITKRGQNVTFRCDPISEHNRLYWYRQTLGQGPEFLTYFQNEAQLEKSRLLSDRFSAERPKGSFSTLEIQRTEQGDSAMYLCASSGDSSSYEQYFGPGTRLTVT.

The chain joins TRBV5-5 to TRBJ1-2; 7 positions agree with TRBD1. This CDR3 is 13 amino acids long. With V trimmed by 4 bases and J by 5 bases, 5 bases remained unmatched. Germline loops: CDR1 SGHKS, CDR2 YYEKEE (reference sequence). The CDR3 DNA follows: TGTGCCAGCAGCCCAGGGGGGGGATATGGCTACACCTTC. It codes for CASSPGGGYGYTF.

This chain links TRBV9 with TRBJ2-2; TRBD1 matches at 8 bases. V was clipped by 4 bases and J by 7 bases; unmatched bases: 6. Germline V CDR1 and CDR2: SGDLS, YYNGEE. This CDR3 spans 14 amino acids. The CDR3 loop is CASSLGQANGELFF. For the CDR3, the DNA is TGTGCCAGCAGCCTGGGACAGGCTAACGGGGAGCTGTTTTTT.

This chain uses TRBV7-3 with TRBJ2-3, with 7 bases fitting TRBD2. The CDR3 covers 15 residues. The V gene's germline CDR1 is SGHTA and CDR2 FQGTGA. J gave up 0 bases and V 2 bases, and 2 bases lay outside the gene matches. CDR3 sequence: CASSLGTTSTDTQYF. As DNA, the CDR3 is TGTGCCAGCAGCTTAGGGACTACCAGCACAGATACGCAGTATTTT.